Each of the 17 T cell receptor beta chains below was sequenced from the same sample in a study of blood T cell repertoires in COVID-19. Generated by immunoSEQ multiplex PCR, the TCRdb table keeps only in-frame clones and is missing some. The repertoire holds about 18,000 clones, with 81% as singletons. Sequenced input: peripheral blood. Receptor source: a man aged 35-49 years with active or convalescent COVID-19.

CDR3 region: CASNLTGSGNTIYF. As DNA, the CDR3 is TGTGCCAGCAACCTGACAGGGTCTGGAAACACCATATATTTT. The chain combines TRBV27 with TRBJ1-3, with 7 bases identical to TRBD1. The junction had 4 bases not matched to a gene; V was cut back by 7 bases and J by 1 base. The CDR3 extends over 14 amino acids. Germline lookup yields CDR1 MNHEY and CDR2 SMNVEV (reference sequence).

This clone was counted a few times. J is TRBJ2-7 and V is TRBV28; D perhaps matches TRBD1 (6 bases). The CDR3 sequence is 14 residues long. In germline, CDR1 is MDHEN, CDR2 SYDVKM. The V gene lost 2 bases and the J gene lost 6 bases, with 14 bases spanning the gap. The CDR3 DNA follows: TGTGCCAGCAGTTTAACACAGGGAAGAATCGAGCAGTACTTC. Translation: CASSLTQGRIEQYF.

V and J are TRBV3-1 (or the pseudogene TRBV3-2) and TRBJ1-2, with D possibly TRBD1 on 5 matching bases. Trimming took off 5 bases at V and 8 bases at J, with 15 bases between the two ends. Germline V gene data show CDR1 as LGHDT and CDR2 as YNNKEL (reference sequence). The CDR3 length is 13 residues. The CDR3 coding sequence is TGTGCCAGCAGCGCGTTCGAGGAGGGGGGCTACACCTTC. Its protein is CASSAFEEGGYTF.

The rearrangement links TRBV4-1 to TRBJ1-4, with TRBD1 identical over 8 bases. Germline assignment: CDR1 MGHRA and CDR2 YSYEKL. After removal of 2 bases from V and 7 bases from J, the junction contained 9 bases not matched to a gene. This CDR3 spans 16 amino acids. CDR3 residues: CASSQPTQGGREKLFF. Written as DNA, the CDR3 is TGCGCCAGCAGCCAACCTACACAGGGGGGACGTGAAAAACTGTTTTTT.

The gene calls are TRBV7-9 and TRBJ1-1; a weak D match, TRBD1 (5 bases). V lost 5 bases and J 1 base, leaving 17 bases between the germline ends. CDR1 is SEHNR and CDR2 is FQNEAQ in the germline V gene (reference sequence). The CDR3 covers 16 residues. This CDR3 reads CASSPPNQGKNTEAFF. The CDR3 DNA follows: TGTGCCAGCAGCCCCCCGAATCAGGGAAAGAACACTGAAGCTTTCTTT.

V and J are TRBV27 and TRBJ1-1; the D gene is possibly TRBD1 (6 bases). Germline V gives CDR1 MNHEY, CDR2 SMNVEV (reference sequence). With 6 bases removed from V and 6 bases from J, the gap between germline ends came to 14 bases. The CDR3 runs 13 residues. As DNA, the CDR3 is TGTGCCAGCAGGCCTTTCAGGGGCCCTGAAGCTTTCTTT. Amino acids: CASRPFRGPEAFF.

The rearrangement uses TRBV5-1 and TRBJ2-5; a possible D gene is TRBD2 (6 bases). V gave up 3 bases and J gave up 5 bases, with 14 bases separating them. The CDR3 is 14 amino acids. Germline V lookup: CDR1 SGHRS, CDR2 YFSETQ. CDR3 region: CASSSAGLGETQYF. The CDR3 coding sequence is TGCGCCAGCAGCTCCGCGGGGCTGGGGGAGACCCAGTACTTC.

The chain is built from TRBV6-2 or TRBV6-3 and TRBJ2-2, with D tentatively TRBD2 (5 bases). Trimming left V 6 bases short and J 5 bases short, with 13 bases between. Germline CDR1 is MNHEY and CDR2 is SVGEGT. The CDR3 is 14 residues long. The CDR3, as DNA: TGTGCCAGCAGATACGGGGAGCGGACCGGGGAGCTGTTTTTT. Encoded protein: CASRYGERTGELFF.

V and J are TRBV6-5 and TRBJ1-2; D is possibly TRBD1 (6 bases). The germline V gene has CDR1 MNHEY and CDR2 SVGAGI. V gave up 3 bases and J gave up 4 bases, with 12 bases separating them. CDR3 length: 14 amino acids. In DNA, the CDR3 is TGTGCCAGCAGTTATCAGCAGGGGATCTATGGCTACACCTTC. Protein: CASSYQQGIYGYTF.

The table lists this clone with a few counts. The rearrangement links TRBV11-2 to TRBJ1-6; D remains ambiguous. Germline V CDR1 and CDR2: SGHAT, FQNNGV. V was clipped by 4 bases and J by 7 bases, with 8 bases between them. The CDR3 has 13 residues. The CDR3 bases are TGTGCCAGCAGCTCTCATGGCAATTCACCCCTCCACTTT. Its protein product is CASSSHGNSPLHF.

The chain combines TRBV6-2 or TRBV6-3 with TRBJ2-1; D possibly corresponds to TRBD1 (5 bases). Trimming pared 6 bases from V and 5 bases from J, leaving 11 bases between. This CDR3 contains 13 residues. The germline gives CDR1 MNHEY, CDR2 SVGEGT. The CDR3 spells CASSSQGHNEQFF. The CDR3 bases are TGTGCCAGCAGCTCCCAGGGCCACAATGAGCAGTTCTTC.

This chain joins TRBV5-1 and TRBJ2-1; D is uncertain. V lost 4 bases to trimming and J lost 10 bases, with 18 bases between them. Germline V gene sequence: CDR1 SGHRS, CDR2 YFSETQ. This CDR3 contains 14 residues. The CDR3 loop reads CASSPSSHPIEQFF. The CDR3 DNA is TGCGCCAGCAGCCCCTCCTCTCACCCTATCGAGCAGTTCTTC.

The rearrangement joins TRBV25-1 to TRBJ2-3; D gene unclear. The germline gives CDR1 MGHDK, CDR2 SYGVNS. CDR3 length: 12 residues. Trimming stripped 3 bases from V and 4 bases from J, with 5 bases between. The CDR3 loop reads CASSDYSDTQYF. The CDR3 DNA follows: TGTGCCAGCAGTGACTACTCAGATACGCAGTATTTT.

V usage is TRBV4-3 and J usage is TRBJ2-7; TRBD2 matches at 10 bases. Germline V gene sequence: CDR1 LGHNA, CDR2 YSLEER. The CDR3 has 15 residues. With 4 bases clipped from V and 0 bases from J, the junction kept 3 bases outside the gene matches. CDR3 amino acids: CASSPLAGDSYEQYF. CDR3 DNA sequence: TGCGCCAGCAGCCCCCTAGCGGGGGACTCCTACGAGCAGTACTTC.

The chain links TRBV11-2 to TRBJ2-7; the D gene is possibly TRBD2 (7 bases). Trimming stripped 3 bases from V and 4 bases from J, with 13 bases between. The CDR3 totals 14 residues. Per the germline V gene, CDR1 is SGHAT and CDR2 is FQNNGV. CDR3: CASSFGGGAYEQYF. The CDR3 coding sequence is TGTGCCAGCAGCTTTGGTGGGGGGGCTTACGAGCAGTACTTC.

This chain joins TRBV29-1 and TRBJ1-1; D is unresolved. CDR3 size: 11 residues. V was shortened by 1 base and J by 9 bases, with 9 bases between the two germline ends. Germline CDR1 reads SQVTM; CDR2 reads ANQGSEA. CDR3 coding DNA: TGCAGCGTTGAAGGGTTGGCCCAAGCTTTCTTT. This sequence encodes CSVEGLAQAFF.

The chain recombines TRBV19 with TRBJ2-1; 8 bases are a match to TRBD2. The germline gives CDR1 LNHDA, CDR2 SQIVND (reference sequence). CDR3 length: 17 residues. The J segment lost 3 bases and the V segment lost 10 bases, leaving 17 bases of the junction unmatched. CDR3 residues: CATSRGLGRGVYNEQFF. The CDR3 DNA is TGTGCCACTTCTCGGGGGCTCGGGCGGGGGGTCTACAATGAGCAGTTCTTC.